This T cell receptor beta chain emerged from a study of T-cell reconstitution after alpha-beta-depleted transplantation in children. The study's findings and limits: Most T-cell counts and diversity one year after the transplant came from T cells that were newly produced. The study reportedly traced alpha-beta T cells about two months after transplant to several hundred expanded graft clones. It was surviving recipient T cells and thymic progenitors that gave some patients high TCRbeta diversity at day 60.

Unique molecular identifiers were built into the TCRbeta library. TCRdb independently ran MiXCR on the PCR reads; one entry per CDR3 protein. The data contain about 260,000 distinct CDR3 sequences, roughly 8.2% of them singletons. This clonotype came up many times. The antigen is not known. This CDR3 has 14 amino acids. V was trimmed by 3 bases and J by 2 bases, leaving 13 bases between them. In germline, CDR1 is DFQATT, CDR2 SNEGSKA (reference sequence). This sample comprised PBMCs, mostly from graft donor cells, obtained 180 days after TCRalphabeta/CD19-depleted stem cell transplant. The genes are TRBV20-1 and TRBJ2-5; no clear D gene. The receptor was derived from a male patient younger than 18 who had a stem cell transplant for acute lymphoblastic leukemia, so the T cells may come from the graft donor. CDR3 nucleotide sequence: TGCAGTGCTAGTCTTCAGCGACAACAAGAGACCCAGTACTTC. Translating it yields CSASLQRQQETQYF.